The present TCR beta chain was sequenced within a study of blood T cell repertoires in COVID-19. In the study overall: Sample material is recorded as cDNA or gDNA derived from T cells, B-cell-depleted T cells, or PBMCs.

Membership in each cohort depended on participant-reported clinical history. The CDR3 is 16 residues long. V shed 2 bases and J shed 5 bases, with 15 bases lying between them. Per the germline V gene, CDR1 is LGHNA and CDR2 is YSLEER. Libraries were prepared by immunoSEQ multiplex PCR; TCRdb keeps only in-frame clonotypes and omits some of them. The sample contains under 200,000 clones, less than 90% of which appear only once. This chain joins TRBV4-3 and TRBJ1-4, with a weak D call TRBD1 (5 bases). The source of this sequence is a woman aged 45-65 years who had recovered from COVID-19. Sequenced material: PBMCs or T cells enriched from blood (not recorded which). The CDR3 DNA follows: TGCGCCAGCAGCCAACGGATGGGGGGAAGGAATGAAAAACTGTTTTTT. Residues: CASSQRMGGRNEKLFF.